Presented here are 16 T cell receptor beta chains from one specimen sequenced in a study of a mutant IDH1 vaccine in newly diagnosed glioma. Antigen specificity for these receptors is unknown. The assay was immunoSEQ multiplex PCR, and TCRdb's table has in-frame clones only and misses some. The data contain about 40,000 clones, around 76% of them singletons. Time point given: week 23, last vaccination. Vaccinated patients received 300 ug of mutant IDH1 20-mer peptide per dose, with topical imiquimod. This material consisted of PBMCs, taken from a glioma patient whose treatment included an IDH1 peptide vaccine. The receptor set was obtained from a man aged 50 or older with glioma.

The sample holds one count of this clone. This chain links TRBV30 with TRBJ1-5, with 8 nucleotides matching TRBD1. Germline V CDR1 and CDR2: GTSNPN, SVGIG (reference sequence). V trimming: 0 bases; J trimming: 2 bases; junction bases outside the gene matches: 3. CDR3 length equals 15 residues. The CDR3 loop reads CAWSVGTGRNQPQHF. CDR3 in DNA: TGTGCCTGGAGTGTAGGGACAGGCCGCAATCAGCCCCAGCATTTT.

This chain joins TRBV29-1 and TRBJ2-1; D possibly matches TRBD1 or TRBD2 (6 bases each). V gave up 3 bases and J gave up 10 bases, with 10 bases separating them. Germline assignment: CDR1 SQVTM and CDR2 ANQGSEA. The CDR3 extends over 11 amino acids. The CDR3 here is CSVDGGGEQFF. The CDR3 nucleotides are TGCAGCGTTGACGGGGGCGGGGAGCAGTTCTTC.

This sequence joins TRBV5-1 and TRBJ2-5, with 7 bases matching TRBD1. The CDR3 has 15 residues. Germline V gives CDR1 SGHRS, CDR2 YFSETQ. The trim removed 4 bases at V and 5 bases at J, leaving 11 bases unmatched. The CDR3 sequence is CASSLLTGSEETQYF. The CDR3 coding sequence is TGCGCCAGCAGCCTCCTGACAGGGTCAGAGGAGACCCAGTACTTC.

Only a few counts were recorded for this clone. The gene calls are TRBV10-3 and TRBJ1-2; D is uncertain. Looked up from germline, CDR1 is ENHRY and CDR2 is SYGVKD. Trimming took 0 bases from V and 0 from J, leaving 5 bases between them. The CDR3 spans 14 residues. This CDR3 is CAISESKANYGYTF. The CDR3 DNA is TGTGCCATCAGTGAGTCCAAGGCTAACTATGGCTACACCTTC.

The CDR3 DNA reads as TGCGCCAGCAGTGAAGTGAGGTTGTCTAATGAAAAACTGTTTTTT. It codes for CASSEVRLSNEKLFF. The chain is built from TRBV23-1 and TRBJ1-4; no firm D call. TRBV23-1 is assigned to the ORF class and has an uncertain function. V was pared by 5 bases and J by 3 bases, with 13 bases between. The CDR3 runs to 15 residues.

This clone occurred a few times. This chain links TRBV28 with TRBJ1-5, with 8 nucleotides matching TRBD1. The CDR3 has 14 amino acids. V was clipped by 2 bases and J by 6 bases; unmatched bases: 3. Germline V CDR1 and CDR2: MDHEN, SYDVKM. CDR3 nucleotides: TGTGCCAGCAGTTTACAGGGGGCGGTTCAGCCCCAGCATTTT. Residues: CASSLQGAVQPQHF.

This clone has only a few counts. The rearrangement uses TRBV19 and TRBJ1-6, with 10 bases that match TRBD1. Per germline, CDR1 LNHDA and CDR2 SQIVND (reference sequence). The CDR3 sequence is 17 residues long. The trim removed 8 bases at V and 3 bases at J, leaving 10 bases unmatched. The chain's CDR3 is CASSPGQGRIYNSPLHF. For the CDR3, the DNA is TGTGCCAGTTCGCCGGGACAGGGGAGGATCTATAATTCACCCCTCCACTTT.

The V gene is TRBV2, the J gene TRBJ1-3; tentative D call: TRBD1 (5 bases). Per the germline V gene, CDR1 is SNHLY and CDR2 is FYNNEI. V was pared by 0 bases and J by 0 bases, with 6 bases between. The CDR3 length is 15 residues. The DNA for the CDR3 is TGTGCCAGCAGTGAAGCGGGGCACTCTGGAAACACCATATATTTT. Amino acid sequence: CASSEAGHSGNTIYF.

The chain links TRBV30 to TRBJ1-2, with 9 bases fitting TRBD1. The V and J ends lost 2 bases and 8 bases, in that order; junction bases with no gene match: 3. Germline V gives CDR1 GTSNPN, CDR2 SVGIG (reference sequence). CDR3 size: 12 residues. CDR3 protein: CAWSHTGGGYTF. CDR3 bases: TGTGCCTGGAGTCATACAGGGGGCGGCTACACCTTC.

This clone was counted a single time. V gene TRBV7-9 combines with J gene TRBJ2-1; 10 bases are shared with TRBD2. This CDR3 has 15 amino acids. Germline CDR1 and CDR2: SEHNR and FQNEAQ (reference sequence). The junction had 11 bases not matched to a gene; V was cut back by 5 bases and J by 10 bases. CDR3 in DNA: TGTGCCAGCAGCCCGAGCGGGGGGGCCGGCGGAGAGCAGTTCTTC. Its protein is CASSPSGGAGGEQFF.

This chain connects TRBV19 to TRBJ1-5, with D tentatively TRBD1 (6 bases). Germline-derived CDR1 and CDR2 are LNHDA and SQIVND (reference sequence). Trimming stripped 6 bases from V and 7 bases from J, with 19 bases between. The CDR3 runs 15 residues. The CDR3 sequence is CASSGDGGPKQPQHF. Here the CDR3 DNA reads TGTGCCAGTAGCGGGGATGGGGGGCCAAAGCAGCCCCAGCATTTT.

The rearrangement links TRBV19 to TRBJ2-3; 12 nucleotides agree with TRBD2. Germline CDR1 is LNHDA and CDR2 is SQIVND (reference sequence). This CDR3 has 15 amino acids. V gave up 6 bases and J gave up 5 bases; unmatched junction bases: 6. In DNA form, the CDR3 reads TGTGCCAGTAGGGCTAGCGGGGGGGCCATAGATACGCAGTATTTT. Its translation is CASRASGGAIDTQYF.

This chain uses TRBV7-6 with TRBJ2-3, with D perhaps TRBD2 (6 bases). Germline V gene sequence: CDR1 SGHVS, CDR2 FNYEAQ. This CDR3 is 16 amino acids long. V was trimmed by 5 bases and J by 4 bases, leaving 19 bases between them. The CDR3 DNA follows: TGTGCCAGCAGCCTATCGATGATCGGGGGTCCAGATACGCAGTATTTT. It specifies CASSLSMIGGPDTQYF.

The genes are TRBV5-4 and TRBJ2-7; 8 bases agree with TRBD1. V trimming: 3 bases; J trimming: 0 bases; junction bases outside the gene matches: 8. Per germline, CDR1 SGHNT and CDR2 YYREEE (reference sequence). The CDR3 runs 16 residues. Written as DNA, the CDR3 is TGTGCCAGCAGCTCCCCACGACAGGGGATCTCCTACGAGCAGTACTTC. Its protein is CASSSPRQGISYEQYF.

The rearrangement uses TRBV5-1 and TRBJ2-7, with D possibly called TRBD1 or TRBD2 (5 bases each). V lost 3 bases to trimming and J lost 0 bases, with 13 bases between them. Germline values: CDR1 SGHRS, CDR2 YFSETQ. The CDR3 extends over 15 amino acids. The CDR3: CASSSSGAHSYEQYF. Written as DNA, the CDR3 is TGCGCCAGCAGCTCCTCCGGGGCCCACTCCTACGAGCAGTACTTC.

Regarding this clone: One end of the junction varies from germline; a read error may be responsible. The chain employs TRBV20-1 and TRBJ2-3; D unresolved. Germline CDR1 DFQATT, CDR2 SNEGSKA (reference sequence). The CDR3 consists of 9 residues. The CDR3 loop is CSAGDTQYF. CDR3 sequence (DNA): TGCAGTGCTGGAGATACGCAGTATTTT.